Listed below are T cell receptor beta chains from one sample, sequenced in a study of T cells in Graves' hyperthyroidism and ophthalmopathy. TCRdb independently ran MiXCR on the multiplex PCR reads; one entry per CDR3 protein. The table lists more than 600,000 distinct CDR3 sequences, about a sixth of them singletons. Sequenced input: blood. All receptors derive from a man aged 18 to 30 with Graves' hyperthyroidism. The CDR3 runs from the conserved cysteine through the conserved F or W. The D gene is left open where the match is weak. Size is stated for part of the rows, as once, few or many counts, or as a class when the clone is expanded.

many,TRBJ2-5,TRBV12-3/TRBV12-4,.,TGTGCCAGCACCTCCACTTATGAGACCCAGTACTTC,CASTSTYETQYF
many,TRBJ1-1,TRBV7-2,TRBD1,TGTGCCAGCAGCCGACAGGGGCAGGAGGCTTTCTTT,CASSRQGQEAFF
few,TRBJ2-5,TRBV28,TRBD2,TGTGCCAGCAGTTATGTGACTAGCGGACAAGAGACCCAGTACTTC,CASSYVTSGQETQYF
.,TRBJ1-2,TRBV28,TRBD1,TGTGCCAGCAGTTTAGTGGAGGGGGCCGGGGGCTACACCTTC,CASSLVEGAGGYTF
many,TRBJ2-7,TRBV28,.,TGTGCCAGCAGTTCCTCCACCCGGGGGGAGCAGTACTTC,CASSSSTRGEQYF
.,TRBJ2-2,TRBV20-1,TRBD2,TGCAGTGCTAGAGTGCTCCCCATTTCGACTAGCGGGAGTGAGGGCACCGGGGAGCTGTTTTTT,CSARVLPISTSGSEGTGELFF
.,TRBJ2-3,TRBV9,TRBD2,TGTGCCAGCAGCGACCGCGGGGGGAGCACAGATACGCAGTATTTT,CASSDRGGSTDTQYF
.,TRBJ2-3,TRBV18,.,TGTGCCAGCTCACCACCGTGGGGGTTTCAGGCCCAAGTTACGCAGTATTTT,CASSPPWGFQAQVTQYF
.,TRBJ1-5,TRBV4-1,TRBD1,TGCGCCAGCAGCCGGGGGACAGGGATGGGTCAGCCCCAGCATTTT,CASSRGTGMGQPQHF
many,TRBJ2-7,TRBV2,.,TGTGCCAGCAGTTACCGACAATTCTACGAGCAGTACTTC,CASSYRQFYEQYF
few,TRBJ1-6,TRBV27,TRBD1,TGTGCCAGCAGTCCGTGGACAGGGAATGGTTCACCCCTCCACTTT,CASSPWTGNGSPLHF
few,TRBJ2-6,TRBV4-2,.,TGTGCCAGCAGCCAAGGTATCTCTGGGGCCAACGTCCTGACTTTC,CASSQGISGANVLTF
.,TRBJ2-1,TRBV5-4,TRBD2,TGTGCCAGCAGCCGGGCCCTAGCGGGAGGGTACAATGAGCAGTTCTTC,CASSRALAGGYNEQFF
once,TRBJ2-5,TRBV14,TRBD2,TGTGCCAGCAGTTTAAAGTTTTCGCGGCTAGCGGGAGAGGAGACCCAGTACTTC,CASSLKFSRLAGEETQYF
many,TRBJ2-7,TRBV3-1,.,TGTGCCAGCAGCCAAGCGATAAGTACCTACGAGCAGTACTTC,CASSQAISTYEQYF
.,TRBJ2-3,TRBV7-9,.,TGTGCCAGCAGCCGGGGCAGGTTAAGCACAGATACGCAGTATTTT,CASSRGRLSTDTQYF
few,TRBJ1-4,TRBV5-1,TRBD1,TGCGCCAGCAGCTCCACAGGGGCGACTAATGAAAAACTGTTTTTT,CASSSTGATNEKLFF
many,TRBJ1-1,TRBV6-5,.,TGTGCCAGCAGTTACTCAACTGGGAGGGGGAGCACTGAAGCTTTCTTT,CASSYSTGRGSTEAFF
few,TRBJ2-2,TRBV5-1,TRBD1,TGCGCCAGCAGTCCCGACAGGGTCAGCACCGGGGAGCTGTTTTTT,CASSPDRVSTGELFF
.,TRBJ1-2,TRBV30,.,TGTGCCTGGAGACTTTCCGGCAGGGGCAACTATGGCTACACCTTC,CAWRLSGRGNYGYTF
many,TRBJ2-3,TRBV30,.,TGTGCCTGGAGTGTACGGGCTTCCGGGAGCACAGATACGCAGTATTTT,CAWSVRASGSTDTQYF
.,TRBJ2-7,TRBV14,TRBD1,TGTGCCAGCAGCCCCGGACAGGGAAGGAGAAGGGAGCAGTACTTC,CASSPGQGRRREQYF
.,TRBJ2-3,TRBV7-9,TRBD1,TGTGCCAGCAGCTTCGCCCAGGGGGCAGGCACAGATACGCAGTATTTT,CASSFAQGAGTDTQYF
.,TRBJ1-4,TRBV20-1,.,TGCAGTGCTAGAGGGATTCCAACTAATGAAAAACTGTTTTTT,CSARGIPTNEKLFF
.,TRBJ2-3,TRBV4-3,TRBD2,TGCGCCAGCAGCCGAGATGTGCGGAGCGGGGCCGGTACAGATACGCAGTATTTT,CASSRDVRSGAGTDTQYF
.,TRBJ1-4,TRBV28,.,TGTGCCAGCAGTTTTTTGCACGACAGTGTTAATGAAAAACTGTTTTTT,CASSFLHDSVNEKLFF
few,TRBJ2-7,TRBV29-1,.,TGCAGCGTTGAAGGAGGCCAAGTCTCCTACGAGCAGTACTTC,CSVEGGQVSYEQYF
.,TRBJ1-6,TRBV20-1,.,TGCAGTGCTAGAGGCGGGGGAGGTGGTTCACCCCTCCACTTT,CSARGGGGGSPLHF
few,TRBJ2-3,TRBV20-1,.,TGCAGTGCTAGAGATTTGGCTACCACAGATACGCAGTATTTT,CSARDLATTDTQYF
.,TRBJ2-7,TRBV28,.,TGTGCCAGCCGCCCGACAGGATTGTCCTACGAGCAGTACTTC,CASRPTGLSYEQYF